This TCR beta chain was sequenced during a study of T cell responses to AZD1222 COVID-19 vaccine. Study background: Researchers grouped second doses given at about 4 or about 12 weeks into one pool.

The ends were cut back, 5 bases at V and 11 bases at J, with 19 bases in the middle. CDR3 length: 14 residues. CDR1 is SGHTA and CDR2 is FQGNSA in the germline V gene. TCRdb's copy holds only in-frame clones and misses some; the assay was immunoSEQ multiplex PCR. The sample includes tens of thousands of clones, around 84% of them seen just once. The rearrangement joins TRBV7-2 to TRBJ2-1; D might be TRBD1 (6 bases). This receptor was obtained from an adult in good health. Sequencing was performed on peripheral blood, taken on day 0 of AZD1222 vaccination. In DNA, the CDR3 is TGTGCCAGCAGCGCACAGGGTCGGTCGTACAAGCAGTTCTTC. As protein: CASSAQGRSYKQFF.